The T cell receptor beta chain under discussion was sequenced for a study of cytomegalovirus exposure and HLA in healthy donors. At the level of the study: There were 65 million to 85 million unique TCRs (from HLA-typed donors) in an early data release. The study, taken as a whole, reports: Sequencing depth across donors, presence/absence analyses assumed, was roughly uniform.

Trimming pared 2 bases from V and 1 base from J, leaving 10 bases between. The CDR3 has 15 amino acids. Germline-derived CDR1 and CDR2 are KGHSH and LQKENI. The PCR employed 60 Vbeta primers together with 13 Jbeta primers. The protocol was immunoSEQ multiplex PCR, while the TCRdb copy is restricted to in-frame clones and leaves out a portion. The repertoire has around 54,000 clones, 82% of them found once; the top ten carry approximately 3%. Remarks on this clone: Antigen unknown.

This TCR was sampled from a woman aged 18-30 years in good health and CMV-seronegative. The sequencing sample was made of PBMCs. The rearrangement links TRBV18 to TRBJ2-3; possibly TRBD1 for D (6 bases). The CDR3 reads CASSPGGGRTDTQYF. CDR3 coding DNA: TGTGCCAGCTCACCAGGGGGCGGACGCACAGATACGCAGTATTTT.